These 22 T cell receptor beta chains were sequenced from one sample in a study of blood T cell repertoires in COVID-19. Only in-frame clones appear in the TCRdb table, and some are missing; sequencing was by immunoSEQ multiplex PCR. The table has roughly 250,000 clones, around nine tenths seen once; the top ten hold 2% to 2.5%. Sequencing used peripheral blood. The receptor set was obtained from a middle-aged woman who had recovered from COVID-19.

The DNA for the CDR3 is TGTGCCAGCAGTGATTCCAAAAAGGGGGGGGTTTCACCCCTCCACTTT. Translating it yields CASSDSKKGGVSPLHF. The chain is built from TRBV25-1 and TRBJ1-6; possibly TRBD1 for D (6 bases). Trimming took off 3 bases at V and 9 bases at J, with 18 bases between the two ends. Germline values: CDR1 MGHDK, CDR2 SYGVNS. The CDR3 length is 16 residues.

This chain uses TRBV30 with TRBJ1-2; 7 positions match TRBD1. Germline lookup yields CDR1 GTSNPN and CDR2 SVGIG (reference sequence). The CDR3 totals 18 residues. V was clipped by 3 bases and J by 4 bases; unmatched bases: 20. CDR3 region: CAWSLRSKGQVGSYGYTF. The CDR3 nucleotides read TGTGCCTGGAGCCTAAGATCGAAAGGACAGGTCGGGAGCTATGGCTACACCTTC.

V is TRBV7-3 and J is TRBJ1-2; TRBD1 matches 9 bases. Germline CDR1 and CDR2: SGHTA and FQGTGA. This CDR3 has 16 residues. Trimming took 2 bases from V and 2 from J; bases not matched to a gene: 6. CDR3 sequence: CASSLVGQGSNYGYTF. CDR3 nucleotides: TGTGCCAGCAGCTTAGTGGGACAGGGATCCAACTATGGCTACACCTTC.

This sequence joins TRBV7-8 and TRBJ2-7; 7 nucleotides match TRBD1. Trimming removed 7 bases from V and 4 bases from J; junction bases left unmatched: 16. The germline CDR1 and CDR2 sequences are SGHVS and FQNEAQ. This CDR3 has 16 residues. Here the CDR3 DNA reads TGTGCCAGCACCCCGCTGTGGGGACAGACGGTATACGAGCAGTACTTC. It translates to CASTPLWGQTVYEQYF.

The genes are TRBV9 and TRBJ2-3; the D gene is possibly TRBD2 (6 bases). V dropped 2 bases and J dropped 1 base, with 20 bases sitting between them. This CDR3 comprises 18 residues. The germline gives CDR1 SGDLS, CDR2 YYNGEE. This CDR3 reads CASSVFSSWASGTDTQYF. The CDR3 nucleotides are TGTGCCAGCAGCGTCTTCTCCAGCTGGGCTAGCGGCACAGATACGCAGTATTTT.

The chain is built from TRBV5-1 and TRBJ2-7; 11 bases agree with TRBD1. Unmatched junction bases numbered 5, after V lost 4 bases and J lost 2 bases. Germline CDR1 and CDR2: SGHRS and YFSETQ. This CDR3 is 15 amino acids long. The CDR3 loop is CASSVGQGAPYEQYF. Written as DNA, the CDR3 is TGCGCCAGCAGCGTAGGACAGGGGGCTCCCTACGAGCAGTACTTC.

This clone was picked up many times. The chain uses TRBV11-3 and TRBJ2-2; TRBD1 aligns across 7 bases. Germline V lookup: CDR1 SGHNT, CDR2 YENEEA. The CDR3 is made up of 15 amino acids. V lost 3 bases and J lost 4; bases outside the gene matches: 5. The CDR3 coding sequence is TGTGCCAGCAGCTTTACGACAGGGCGCACCGGGGAGCTGTTTTTT. Residues: CASSFTTGRTGELFF.

This rearrangement joins TRBV24-1 to TRBJ2-7; 9 bases agree with TRBD2. In germline, CDR1 is KGHDR, CDR2 SFDVKD. V lost 4 bases, J lost 3 bases, and 3 bases stayed unmatched. This CDR3 comprises 14 residues. CDR3 sequence (DNA): TGTGCCACCAGTGAGGGGACTAGCCGCTACGAGCAGTACTTC. It yields the protein CATSEGTSRYEQYF.

This clone was detected a few times. The rearrangement links TRBV4-1 to TRBJ1-2; TRBD1 is a possible D gene (6 bases). Trimming pared 0 bases from V and 2 bases from J, leaving 7 bases between. The CDR3 is 14 residues long. CDR1 is MGHRA, CDR2 YSYEKL, per germline. The CDR3 DNA sequence: TGCGCCAGCAGCCAAGATGACAGGAACTATGGCTACACCTTC. Translating it yields CASSQDDRNYGYTF.

CDR3 amino acids: CASSLTGTQETQYF. The CDR3, as DNA: TGTGCCAGCAGCTTGACAGGGACGCAAGAGACCCAGTACTTC. V usage is TRBV7-8 and J usage is TRBJ2-5; 7 bases fit TRBD1. Germline V lookup: CDR1 SGHVS, CDR2 FQNEAQ. V shed 3 bases, J shed 2 bases, and the junction held 3 bases outside the gene matches. The CDR3 is 14 residues long.

The CDR3 coding sequence is TGCGCCAGCAGCCAAGTCCCGGGGAACGAGCAGTACTTC. Translated, it gives CASSQVPGNEQYF. The V gene is TRBV4-3, the J gene TRBJ2-7; weak D call: TRBD2 (5 bases). The CDR3 contains 13 residues. Per the germline V gene, CDR1 is LGHNA and CDR2 is YSLEER. V lost 1 base, J lost 5 bases, and 9 bases lay in between.

This clone was found a few times. This chain connects TRBV27 to TRBJ1-1; D is ambiguous. The germline gives CDR1 MNHEY, CDR2 SMNVEV (reference sequence). This CDR3 region has 14 residues. V lost 2 bases to trimming and J lost 0 bases, with 7 bases between them. The CDR3 is CASSLRSMNTEAFF. The DNA for the CDR3 is TGTGCCAGCAGTTTACGGTCTATGAACACTGAAGCTTTCTTT.

This chain links TRBV28 with TRBJ2-1; 12 nucleotides agree with TRBD2. The J segment lost 6 bases and the V segment lost 1 base, leaving 4 bases of the junction unmatched. Looked up from germline, CDR1 is MDHEN and CDR2 is SYDVKM. This CDR3 is 16 amino acids long. For the CDR3, the DNA is TGTGCCAGCAGTTTATCCCCTAGCGGGGGGGCCAATGAGCAGTTCTTC. It yields the protein CASSLSPSGGANEQFF.

The CDR3 region is CAISEGAGGLRDYGYTF. The CDR3, as DNA: TGTGCCATCAGTGAAGGGGCAGGGGGCCTGAGGGACTATGGCTACACCTTC. The chain is built from TRBV10-3 and TRBJ1-2, with 8 bases aligning to TRBD1. Losses at the gene ends were 3 bases for V and 3 bases for J; bases not matched to a gene: 12. The CDR3 runs to 17 residues. The germline CDR1 and CDR2 sequences are ENHRY and SYGVKD.

This clone turned up a few times. The chain joins TRBV6-5 to TRBJ1-2, with a tentative D call TRBD1 (6 bases). V lost 10 bases, J lost 2 bases, and 11 bases lay in between. This CDR3 has 12 amino acids. Germline V gene sequence: CDR1 MNHEY, CDR2 SVGAGI. The CDR3 here is CATQTGNYGYTF. As DNA, the CDR3 is TGTGCCACCCAAACAGGGAACTATGGCTACACCTTC.

The chain recombines TRBV19 with TRBJ2-2; D may be TRBD2 (6 bases). V was clipped by 5 bases and J by 1 base, with 14 bases between them. CDR1 is LNHDA, CDR2 SQIVND, per germline (reference sequence). This CDR3 region has 16 residues. The CDR3 bases are TGTGCCAGTAGTCTAACACTAGCAAGGAACACCGGGGAGCTGTTTTTT. This gives the protein CASSLTLARNTGELFF.

The J gene is TRBJ2-2, the V gene TRBV7-9; D is unclear. CDR1 and CDR2 from the germline V gene are SEHNR and FQNEAQ (reference sequence). This CDR3 has 14 residues. The V gene lost 2 bases and the J gene lost 1 base, with 5 bases spanning the gap. CDR3 protein: CASSLPGNTGELFF. CDR3 DNA sequence: TGTGCCAGCAGCTTACCAGGGAACACCGGGGAGCTGTTTTTT.

For the CDR3, the DNA is TGTGCCAGTAGGCGAGATCGTGAAAAACTGTTTTTT. This encodes CASRRDREKLFF. The chain links TRBV19 to TRBJ1-4; D gene ambiguous. Trimming cost V 6 bases and J 7 bases, with 9 bases left between them. This CDR3 has 12 amino acids. Looked up from germline, CDR1 is LNHDA and CDR2 is SQIVND (reference sequence).

This CDR3 is CASSPLQTGNQPQHF. DNA for the CDR3: TGTGCCAGCAGTCCACTTCAAACAGGCAATCAGCCCCAGCATTTT. The V gene is TRBV6-2 or TRBV6-3, the J gene TRBJ1-5, with D unresolved. V lost 5 bases and J lost 2, with 13 bases in between. This CDR3 comprises 15 residues. Germline CDR1 reads MNHEY; CDR2 reads SVGEGT.

This rearrangement joins TRBV7-9 to TRBJ2-5; 11 positions agree with TRBD2. The V and J ends lost 5 bases and 7 bases, in that order; junction bases with no gene match: 9. CDR1 is SEHNR and CDR2 is FQNEAQ in the germline V gene (reference sequence). The CDR3 runs 15 residues. The CDR3 protein is CASSVTSGALGTQYF. The CDR3 nucleotides read TGTGCCAGCAGCGTGACTAGCGGGGCCTTAGGGACCCAGTACTTC.

The J gene is TRBJ2-6, the V gene TRBV6-1, with D hard to call. The germline V gene has CDR1 MNHNS and CDR2 SASEGT. The CDR3 consists of 12 residues. V gave up 8 bases and J gave up 2 bases, with 4 bases separating them. The CDR3 region is CASFTGANVLTF. Here the CDR3 DNA reads TGTGCCAGCTTTACTGGGGCCAACGTCCTGACTTTC.

J is TRBJ1-2 and V is TRBV11-3; D is ambiguous. The CDR3 length is 14 residues. V was pared by 5 bases and J by 8 bases, with 18 bases between. CDR1 SGHNT and CDR2 YENEEA come from the germline V gene. This CDR3 reads CASSPSGQVEGYTF. The DNA of the CDR3 is TGTGCCAGCAGCCCAAGCGGGCAGGTAGAAGGCTACACCTTC.